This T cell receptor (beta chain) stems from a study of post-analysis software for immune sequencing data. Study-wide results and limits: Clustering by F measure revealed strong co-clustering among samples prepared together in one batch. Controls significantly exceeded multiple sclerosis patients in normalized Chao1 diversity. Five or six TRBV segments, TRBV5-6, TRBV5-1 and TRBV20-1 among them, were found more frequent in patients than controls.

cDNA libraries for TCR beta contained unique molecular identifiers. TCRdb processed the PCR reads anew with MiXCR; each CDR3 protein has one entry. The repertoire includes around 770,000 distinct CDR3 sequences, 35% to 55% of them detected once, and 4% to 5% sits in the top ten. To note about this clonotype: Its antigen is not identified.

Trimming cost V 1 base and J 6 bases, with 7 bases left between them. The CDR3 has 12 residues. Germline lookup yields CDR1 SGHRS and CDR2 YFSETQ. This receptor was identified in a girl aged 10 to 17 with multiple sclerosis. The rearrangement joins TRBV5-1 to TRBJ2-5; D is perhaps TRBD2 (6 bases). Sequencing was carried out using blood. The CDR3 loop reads CASSLTSQTQYF. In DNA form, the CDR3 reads TGCGCCAGCAGCTTGACTAGCCAGACCCAGTACTTC.